This TCR beta chain emerged from a study of cytomegalovirus exposure and HLA in healthy donors. The CDR3 covers 12 residues. The germline gives CDR1 SGHDN, CDR2 FVKESK. V shed 4 bases, J shed 7 bases, and the junction held 1 base outside the gene matches. Findings and limits, study-wide: Reportedly, diagnosis of cytomegalovirus status by the classifier showed high specificity and sensitivity.

Repertoires were generated with immunoSEQ multiplex PCR, while TCRdb's copy carries only in-frame clones and drops some. Among around 150,000 clones listed, less than 90% were seen once. A note on this clone: Its antigen is currently unknown.

The chain recombines TRBV14 with TRBJ2-1; TRBD1 matches 7 bases. The origin of this receptor is a man aged 25-40 years in good health and CMV-seropositive. The specimen was PBMCs. The CDR3 sequence: CASSRRGNEQFF. The CDR3 DNA reads TGTGCCAGCAGCCGCAGGGGGAATGAGCAGTTCTTC.